Sequencing of this T cell receptor beta chain was carried out in a study of CD8 T cells in Susac syndrome. There are a few counts of this clonotype. Germline CDR1 reads MDHEN; CDR2 reads SYDVKM. The CDR3 has 16 amino acids. V lost 1 base to trimming and J lost 4 bases; unmatched junction nucleotides: 5. RNA was extracted with the RNeasy kit, and a quantity of about 0.45 to 1 ug was reverse transcribed using random hexamers. MiXCR, applied by TCRdb to the immunoSEQ multiplex PCR reads, yields one record per CDR3 protein. Of around 170,000 distinct CDR3 sequences listed, about 95% are singletons. The gene calls are TRBV28 and TRBJ2-1; TRBD2 matches at 9 bases. The specimen was CD8+ T cells from PBMCs. This receptor was taken from a human donor with multiple sclerosis. CDR3 loop: CASSLSLAGTYNEQFF. The CDR3 coding sequence is TGTGCCAGCAGTTTATCCCTAGCGGGAACATACAATGAGCAGTTCTTC.